A single sample gave rise to the 23 T cell receptor beta chains below, sequenced in a study of naive and memory T cell subsets. A UMI-containing oligonucleotide was joined by 3' ligation to the TCR cDNA template. Amplification of ligated cDNA took four PCR rounds with SP2 and nested alpha and beta constant primers. TCRdb reprocessed the UMI-ligation and nested PCR reads with MiXCR, giving one entry per CDR3 protein. The table includes approximately 30,000 distinct CDR3 sequences, around 4.9% detected once. The sequencing input was blood. The receptors were sampled from an adult in good health.

This clonotype has at least ten counts. The chain has TRBV7-2 and TRBJ1-1; D unclear. Germline CDR1 is SGHTA and CDR2 is FQGNSA. The CDR3 contains 14 residues. V lost 6 bases to trimming and J lost 5 bases, with 16 bases between them. The CDR3 DNA reads TGTGCCAGCAGTAATTTTGTTGCGCTGACTGAAGCTTTCTTT. Protein product: CASSNFVALTEAFF.

Notes on this clonotype: Possible read error: a much larger clone is one base away. The rearrangement uses TRBV9 and TRBJ2-3; 7 positions agree with TRBD2. Germline CDR1 and CDR2: SGDLS and YYNGEE. The length of the CDR3 is 14 residues. V lost 0 bases, J lost 6 bases, and 4 bases stayed unmatched. The CDR3 nucleotides read TGTGCCAGCAGCGTAGATAGGCGGGAGGATACGCAGTATTTT. Translated, it gives CASSVDRREDTQYF. The variable domain in full, with the rest retrieved from reference TRBV9 and TRBJ2-3, is DSGVTQTPKHLITATGQRVTLRCSPRSGDLSVYWYQQSLDQGLQFLIQYYNGEERAKGNILERFSAQQFPDLHSELNLSSLELGDSALYFCASSVDRREDTQYFGPGTRLTVL.

This clonotype has a handful of counts. V and J are TRBV29-1 and TRBJ2-1, with D maybe TRBD2 (5 bases). CDR3 length equals 18 residues. The V end lost 2 bases, the J end lost 0 bases, and 20 bases lay between the germline ends. From germline, CDR1 is SQVTM and CDR2 ANQGSEA. CDR3 in amino acids: CSVERLVGRGNSYNEQFF. The CDR3, as DNA: TGCAGCGTTGAAAGGTTGGTCGGTAGAGGGAACTCCTACAATGAGCAGTTCTTC.

This clonotype appeared many times. The chain recombines TRBV20-1 with TRBJ1-1, with 7 bases fitting TRBD1. CDR1 is DFQATT and CDR2 is SNEGSKA in the germline V gene (reference sequence). CDR3 size: 15 residues. With 4 bases clipped from V and 3 bases from J, the junction kept 11 bases outside the gene matches. The CDR3 sequence is CSAILDRVDDTEAFF. The CDR3 DNA is TGCAGTGCTATTCTTGACAGGGTTGATGACACTGAAGCTTTCTTT.

The sample holds many counts of this clonotype. The V gene is TRBV29-1, the J gene TRBJ1-1; 8 nucleotides line up with TRBD1. The CDR3 has 15 amino acids. V dropped 3 bases and J dropped 0; count of bases not matched to a gene: 6. The V gene's germline CDR1 is SQVTM and CDR2 ANQGSEA. CDR3: CSVDKAGGLNTEAFF. The CDR3 nucleotides read TGCAGCGTTGATAAGGCAGGGGGCCTGAACACTGAAGCTTTCTTT.

This chain links TRBV9 with TRBJ2-6; D unclear. The ends were cut back, 2 bases at V and 3 bases at J, with 0 bases in the middle. This CDR3 comprises 12 residues. Germline CDR1 is SGDLS and CDR2 is YYNGEE. Here the CDR3 reads CASSVGANVLTF. CDR3 DNA: TGTGCCAGCAGCGTTGGGGCCAACGTCCTGACTTTC. Looking up the rest from reference TRBV9 and TRBJ2-6 gives the full variable domain: DSGVTQTPKHLITATGQRVTLRCSPRSGDLSVYWYQQSLDQGLQFLIQYYNGEERAKGNILERFSAQQFPDLHSELNLSSLELGDSALYFCASSVGANVLTFGAGSRLTVL.

In this sample, this clonotype is large. The gene calls are TRBV29-1 and TRBJ2-1; TRBD2 agrees at 11 bases. V lost 7 bases, J lost 6 bases, and 8 bases stayed unmatched. CDR1 and CDR2 from the germline V gene are SQVTM and ANQGSEA. This CDR3 is 14 amino acids long. The CDR3 coding sequence is TGCAGCGCTCAGGCTAGCGGGAGGATCAATGAGCAGTTCTTC. Its protein is CSAQASGRINEQFF.

This clonotype was observed many times. The chain combines TRBV5-1 with TRBJ2-2; 8 bases map to TRBD1. Losses at the gene ends were 4 bases for V and 0 bases for J; bases not matched to a gene: 5. This CDR3 region has 16 residues. Looked up from germline, CDR1 is SGHRS and CDR2 is YFSETQ. The CDR3 nucleotides read TGCGCCAGCAGCCACTGGACAGGGTCGAACACCGGGGAGCTGTTTTTT. Protein sequence: CASSHWTGSNTGELFF.

V gene TRBV6-2 or TRBV6-3 combines with J gene TRBJ1-2; TRBD1 aligns across 7 bases. The junction had 11 bases not matched to a gene; V was cut back by 6 bases and J by 4 bases. The CDR3 runs to 15 residues. Per the germline V gene, CDR1 is MNHEY and CDR2 is SVGEGT. This CDR3 is CASRPSVGGGYGYTF. CDR3 sequence (DNA): TGTGCCAGCAGACCCTCGGTAGGGGGCGGCTATGGCTACACCTTC.

This clonotype was detected ten times or more. This chain links TRBV20-1 with TRBJ2-1; possibly TRBD1 for D (6 bases). The CDR3 has 14 residues. Trimming pared 3 bases from V and 4 bases from J, leaving 13 bases between. From germline, CDR1 is DFQATT and CDR2 SNEGSKA (reference sequence). The CDR3 coding sequence is TGCAGTGCTAGTAAACAGGGACGTTACAATGAGCAGTTCTTC. Its translation: CSASKQGRYNEQFF.

This clonotype is medium-sized in the sample. The rearrangement uses TRBV7-2 and TRBJ2-7; the D gene is possibly TRBD1 (6 bases). The CDR3 extends over 16 amino acids. V was cut by 3 bases and J by 4 bases, with 19 bases left in between. The germline V gene has CDR1 SGHTA and CDR2 FQGNSA. CDR3 region: CASSFGRAGELYEQYF. CDR3 sequence (DNA): TGTGCCAGCAGCTTCGGTAGGGCAGGGGAGCTTTACGAGCAGTACTTC.

For this clonotype: A read error may explain this, as a much larger clone is one base away. The rearrangement links TRBV7-9 to TRBJ1-1; D remains unclear. V dropped 4 bases and J dropped 4 bases, with 19 bases sitting between them. Germline V gene lookup returns CDR1 SEHNR and CDR2 FQNEAQ (reference sequence). The CDR3 covers 16 residues. The DNA of the CDR3 is TGTGCCAGCAGCTCCCTCGATTATGGGTGGGGCACTGAAGCTTTCTTT. This translates into CASSSLDYGWGTEAFF.

V and J are TRBV5-1 and TRBJ2-1; 7 bases match TRBD2. CDR3 length: 13 amino acids. CDR1 is SGHRS and CDR2 is YFSETQ in the germline V gene. J lost 5 bases, V lost 7 bases, and 6 bases had no gene match. For the CDR3, the DNA is TGCGCCAGCCGGGAGGACGTTGACAATGAGCAGTTCTTC. Amino acids: CASREDVDNEQFF.

This clonotype was seen at least ten times. The V gene is TRBV6-5, the J gene TRBJ1-3, with D uncertain. Germline lookup yields CDR1 MNHEY and CDR2 SVGAGI. Trimming took 2 bases from V and 3 from J, leaving 8 bases between them. This CDR3 has 14 residues. The CDR3 DNA is TGTGCCAGCAGTTACGGGGAGGTTGGAAACACCATATATTTT. It is translated as CASSYGEVGNTIYF.

This clonotype was counted a few times. The chain is built from TRBV6-5 and TRBJ2-4, with 12 bases identical to TRBD2. The CDR3 is 16 amino acids. Germline CDR1 reads MNHEY; CDR2 reads SVGAGI. J was trimmed by 4 bases and V by 5 bases; bases with no gene match: 6. The CDR3 loop is CASSKTSGRSKNIQYF. CDR3 bases: TGTGCCAGCAGTAAGACTAGCGGGAGATCGAAAAACATTCAGTACTTC.

By frequency in the sample, this clonotype is medium-sized. The rearrangement uses TRBV7-3 and TRBJ2-1, with D possibly TRBD2 on 5 matching bases. Germline lookup yields CDR1 SGHTA and CDR2 FQGTGA. V dropped 5 bases and J dropped 4 bases, with 18 bases sitting between them. CDR3 length: 16 amino acids. This chain's CDR3 is CASSPMVSGPYNEQFF. The CDR3 region has the DNA TGTGCCAGCAGCCCTATGGTGAGCGGACCATACAATGAGCAGTTCTTC.

This clonotype was seen many times. V and J are TRBV11-2 and TRBJ2-3; no reliable D call. Trimming shortened V by 4 bases and J by 2 bases, and 7 bases separated the two germline ends. Germline values: CDR1 SGHAT, CDR2 FQNNGV. The CDR3 has 13 residues. This chain's CDR3 is CASSSPDTDTQYF. The CDR3 DNA sequence: TGTGCCAGCAGCTCCCCGGACACAGATACGCAGTATTTT.

This clonotype was seen at least ten times. The V call is TRBV5-1, the J call TRBJ1-2; D is perhaps TRBD1 (5 bases). Germline V gives CDR1 SGHRS, CDR2 YFSETQ. With 0 bases removed from V and 4 bases from J, the gap between germline ends came to 10 bases. The CDR3 extends over 14 amino acids. The CDR3 coding sequence is TGCGCCAGCAGCTTGGGAGGACAAGGCTATGGCTACACCTTC. Amino acid sequence: CASSLGGQGYGYTF.

At least ten counts were recorded for this clonotype. V gene TRBV12-3 or TRBV12-4 combines with J gene TRBJ2-7; D is perhaps TRBD1 or TRBD2 (5 bases each). CDR3 size: 15 residues. Trimming stripped 4 bases from V and 4 bases from J, with 17 bases between. CDR3 loop: CASSSSGTRGYEQYF. Here the CDR3 DNA reads TGTGCCAGCAGTTCCTCCGGGACCCGCGGGTACGAGCAGTACTTC.

This clonotype came up many times. The CDR3 bases are TGTGCCAGCAGCTTAGGCCGGGACAGAAATCAGCCCCAGCATTTT. It specifies CASSLGRDRNQPQHF. The V and J genes are TRBV7-2 and TRBJ1-5, with 7 positions matching TRBD1. Germline loops: CDR1 SGHTA, CDR2 FQGNSA. The junction had 4 bases not matched to a gene; V was cut back by 1 base and J by 4 bases. This CDR3 is built from 15 residues.

This clonotype was detected many times. The chain recombines TRBV20-1 with TRBJ2-5; possibly TRBD1 for D (5 bases). V was clipped by 3 bases and J by 4 bases, with 15 bases between them. Germline CDR1 is DFQATT and CDR2 is SNEGSKA (reference sequence). The CDR3 is made up of 14 amino acids. The CDR3 region is CSARETAKGETQYF. The CDR3 DNA reads as TGCAGTGCTAGGGAGACAGCAAAGGGAGAGACCCAGTACTTC.

At least ten counts were recorded for this clonotype. The gene calls are TRBV30 and TRBJ1-5, with 8 positions matching TRBD1. Germline V lookup: CDR1 GTSNPN, CDR2 SVGIG (reference sequence). The trim removed 1 base at V and 3 bases at J, leaving 5 bases unmatched. This CDR3 region has 15 residues. CDR3 nucleotides: TGTGCCTGGAGTGCAGGGGGCCCTACCAATCAGCCCCAGCATTTT. This codes for CAWSAGGPTNQPQHF.

This clonotype was seen repeatedly, ten times or more. The rearrangement joins TRBV7-2 to TRBJ2-5; D gene unclear. Germline loops: CDR1 SGHTA, CDR2 FQGNSA. The length of the CDR3 is 14 residues. The V and J ends lost 5 bases and 2 bases respectively, with 12 bases between them. The CDR3 DNA reads TGTGCCAGCAGCCCGTTAGGCGGACAAGAGACCCAGTACTTC. This translates into CASSPLGGQETQYF.